These T cell receptor beta chains were read from a single sample in a study of blood T cell repertoires in COVID-19. Some clones are missing from TCRdb's copy, which holds only in-frame ones; the method was immunoSEQ multiplex PCR. This table has around 250,000 clones, around 93% appearing once. Sample: PBMCs or T cells enriched from blood (not recorded which). The receptors here all came from a human donor in a cohort exposed to, infected with or recovered from COVID-19 (not recorded which). The donor label of this sample is uncertain. The CDR3 runs from the conserved cysteine through the conserved F or W. A D gene is named only where the DNA matches it firmly. Only part of the rows carry a size: once, few, many, or a class if the clone is expanded.

d_gene | j_gene | abundance | v_gene | CDR3nt | CDR3aa
TRBD1 | TRBJ2-1 | - | TRBV4-2 | TGTGCCAGCAGCCCCCGGGACAGGGTGAGGTCGGGTGGTATGCATGAGCAGTTCTTC | CASSPRDRVRSGGMHEQFF
TRBD1 | TRBJ1-2 | - | TRBV27 | TGTGCCAGCAGTTCATATCGTCAACAGGGGGTGGGAAACTATGGCTACACCTTC | CASSSYRQQGVGNYGYTF
TRBD1 | TRBJ1-2 | once | TRBV19 | TGTGCCAGTAGTATAGGGGACAGTTCGTATGGCTACACCTTC | CASSIGDSSYGYTF
- | TRBJ1-1 | - | TRBV7-6 | TGTGCCAGCAGCTATAACAGGGATCGTGGGAACACTGAAGCTTTCTTT | CASSYNRDRGNTEAFF
- | TRBJ1-2 | - | TRBV25-1 | TGTGCCAGCAGAGCAACCAAAGGGGGAGAGGTGGATGGCTACACCTTC | CASRATKGGEVDGYTF
TRBD1 | TRBJ2-7 | - | TRBV27 | TGTGCCAGCAGTGACTACCGGGACAGGGGTTCGGGCGAGCAGTACTTC | CASSDYRDRGSGEQYF
- | TRBJ1-1 | - | TRBV18 | TGTGCCAGCTCATCCACTCGGGGGGGCCGGACTGAAGCTTTCTTT | CASSSTRGGRTEAFF
TRBD2 | TRBJ2-1 | - | TRBV5-1 | TGCGCCAGCAGTCCCGGGACTAGCGTCGCCTACAATGAGCAGTTCTTC | CASSPGTSVAYNEQFF
- | TRBJ1-1 | - | TRBV6-5 | TGTGCCAGCAGTTACTCGGTGACAGAGAACACTGAAGCTTTCTTT | CASSYSVTENTEAFF
- | TRBJ1-3 | - | TRBV2 | TGTGCCAGCAGGCAGGGCTATGGAAACACCATATATTTT | CASRQGYGNTIYF
- | TRBJ1-6 | once | TRBV7-9 | TGTGCCAGCAGCCTCACGGGGAGACTGGTGGATAATTCACCCCTCCACTTT | CASSLTGRLVDNSPLHF
TRBD1 | TRBJ1-1 | few | TRBV5-5 | TGTGCCAGCAGATACTTATCCCGGACAGGTTCCTATATGAACACTGAAGCTTTCTTT | CASRYLSRTGSYMNTEAFF
- | TRBJ1-3 | once | TRBV7-9 | TGTGCCAGCAGCCCGCCAGGTAGCTCTGGAAACACCATATATTTT | CASSPPGSSGNTIYF
TRBD2 | TRBJ2-1 | - | TRBV7-9 | TGTGCCAGCAGCTCACGACTAGCGGGGGGGCCCTACAATGAGCAGTTCTTC | CASSSRLAGGPYNEQFF
- | TRBJ2-6 | - | TRBV3-1/TRBV3-2 | TGTGCCAGCAGCCATGGGGCGGGGGCGACAGGGGCCAACGTCCTGACTTTC | CASSHGAGATGANVLTF
- | TRBJ1-1 | - | TRBV12-3/TRBV12-4 | TGTGCCAGCAGTTTAACGACGGGGACTGAAGCTTTCTTT | CASSLTTGTEAFF
TRBD2 | TRBJ2-5 | once | TRBV27 | TGTGCCAGCAGGCCTAGCGGGGGGGCAGCAGAGACCCAGTACTTC | CASRPSGGAAETQYF
- | TRBJ2-7 | - | TRBV23-1 | TGCGTGGAGTCCGAGCAGTACTTC | CVESEQYF
- | TRBJ1-4 | - | TRBV4-2 | TGTGCCAGCAGGAGTCTCAGAGGGTCGAAGGGAACAGAGGAAAAACTGTTTTTT | CASRSLRGSKGTEEKLFF
- | TRBJ1-6 | - | TRBV5-1 | TGCGCCAGCAGCTTGGCCGGGAACTTCGATAATTCACCCCTCCACTTT | CASSLAGNFDNSPLHF
TRBD1 | TRBJ1-1 | - | TRBV7-9 | TGTGCCAGCAGCCAGGGACAGGGAAGGCGCACTGAAGCTTTCTTT | CASSQGQGRRTEAFF
- | TRBJ1-1 | - | TRBV7-8 | TGTGCCAGCAGCTGGAATGCGGGGAAGGTGGACACTGAAGCTTTCTTT | CASSWNAGKVDTEAFF
- | TRBJ1-3 | - | TRBV7-2 | TGTGCCAGCAGCTCGCAGGGGAACGGGGTCGGAAACACCATATATTTT | CASSSQGNGVGNTIYF
- | TRBJ2-7 | - | TRBV1 | TGCACCAGCAGCATCTTAGCGGGGAGCCCCTACGAGCAGTACTTC | CTSSILAGSPYEQYF
- | TRBJ1-2 | - | TRBV6-4 | TGTGCCAGCACTGTGGCATCAAAAACTAACTATGGCTACACCTTC | CASTVASKTNYGYTF
TRBD1 | TRBJ1-4 | - | TRBV6-5 | TGTGCCAGCAGCGCCGGGACAGCAACTAATGAAAAACTGTTTTTT | CASSAGTATNEKLFF
- | TRBJ2-5 | - | TRBV7-2 | TGTGCCAGCAGCTTAGGACTAGTTGAGGAGACCCAGTACTTC | CASSLGLVEETQYF
- | TRBJ1-4 | - | TRBV25-1 | TGTGCCAGCAGTGGTTACAGGGTCGTTTCGAACGAAAAACTGTTTTTT | CASSGYRVVSNEKLFF
- | TRBJ1-5 | - | TRBV6-2/TRBV6-3 | TGTGCCAGCAGTTACTCCGGTTTAAGCAATCAGCCCCAGCATTTT | CASSYSGLSNQPQHF
- | TRBJ1-3 | few | TRBV29-1 | TGCAGCGTTGGCGGCGGAAACACCATATATTTT | CSVGGGNTIYF
TRBD1 | TRBJ2-7 | - | TRBV6-4 | TGTGCCAGCAGTGTCGAACAGGGGGCAGCCTACGAGCAGTACTTC | CASSVEQGAAYEQYF
- | TRBJ1-5 | few | TRBV7-2 | TGTGCCAGCAGCTTTTTTGTAGCCAATCAGCCCCAGCATTTT | CASSFFVANQPQHF
- | TRBJ1-5 | - | TRBV2 | TGTGCCAGCAGGGTTCCCGGGGGAGACAATCAGCCCCAGCATTTT | CASRVPGGDNQPQHF
TRBD1 | TRBJ2-3 | - | TRBV19 | TGTGCCAGTAGTATACGACAGGGGAGGCCAGATACGCAGTATTTT | CASSIRQGRPDTQYF
TRBD1 | TRBJ1-3 | - | TRBV5-8 | TGTGCCAGCAGCCAAGCGCCGGGACAGGGGGACACCATATATTTT | CASSQAPGQGDTIYF
- | TRBJ1-3 | - | TRBV3-1/TRBV3-2 | TGTGCCAGCAGCCAACCAGTCTCTGGAAACACCATATATTTT | CASSQPVSGNTIYF
- | TRBJ1-1 | - | TRBV11-3 | TGTGCCAGCAGCTTCTCGGGGGGTGGCACTGAAGCTTTCTTT | CASSFSGGGTEAFF
- | TRBJ1-2 | - | TRBV10-3 | TGTGCCACTCCGGCAGGGCAGGGCATTAACTATGGCTACACCTTC | CATPAGQGINYGYTF
- | TRBJ1-1 | - | TRBV7-9 | TGTGCCAGCAGCCCCACAGTAACAACCTCTGAAGCTTTCTTT | CASSPTVTTSEAFF
TRBD1 | TRBJ2-5 | once | TRBV5-1 | TGCGCCAGCAGCCCCCGCCCGGGACAGCAACGAGAGACCCAGTACTTC | CASSPRPGQQRETQYF
- | TRBJ1-6 | - | TRBV9 | TGTGCCAGCTCACTAACAGGGAACTATAATTCACCCCTCCACTTT | CASSLTGNYNSPLHF
- | TRBJ1-2 | - | TRBV29-1 | TGCAGCGTTGTAGGGGATTATGGCTACACCTTC | CSVVGDYGYTF
- | TRBJ1-2 | - | TRBV19 | TGTGCCACCCAGGGATTACAGTATGGCTACACCTTC | CATQGLQYGYTF
- | TRBJ1-5 | - | TRBV30 | TGTGCCTGGAGTGGGGGGGGGCCCCAGCATTTT | CAWSGGGPQHF
TRBD1 | TRBJ1-1 | - | TRBV18 | TGTGCCAGCTCACCACCGGGACAGACGAACACTGAAGCTTTCTTT | CASSPPGQTNTEAFF
TRBD2 | TRBJ2-3 | - | TRBV4-2 | TGTGCCAGCAGCCAAGACCTGCGGGGGGGCCCCGGAGATACGCAGTATTTT | CASSQDLRGGPGDTQYF
TRBD1 | TRBJ1-4 | - | TRBV30 | TGTGCCTGGGATATGACAGGGACTAATGAAAAACTGTTTTTT | CAWDMTGTNEKLFF
TRBD1 | TRBJ1-1 | - | TRBV13 | TGTGCCAGCAGCCCAAGTGGCAGGGGGGACACTGAAGCTTTCTTT | CASSPSGRGDTEAFF
TRBD1 | TRBJ2-1 | few | TRBV9 | TGTGCCAGCAGCGTATCCGGACAGGGGTGGAACAATGAGCAGTTCTTC | CASSVSGQGWNNEQFF
TRBD1 | TRBJ1-1 | - | TRBV5-1 | TGCGCCAGCAGCTCAAGGGACAGGACCCGCACTGAAGCTTTCTTT | CASSSRDRTRTEAFF
TRBD1 | TRBJ2-7 | - | TRBV19 | TGTGCCAGTAGCCCAGGGACAGGGGCCTACGAGCAGTACTTC | CASSPGTGAYEQYF
TRBD1 | TRBJ1-2 | - | TRBV5-1 | TGCGCCAGCAGCCTGCCGACCGGGACAGGGGGTTGGGATGGCTACACCTTC | CASSLPTGTGGWDGYTF
- | TRBJ1-2 | - | TRBV25-1 | TGTGCCAGCAGTGGGCCGGGAGGCTATGGCTACACCTTC | CASSGPGGYGYTF
- | TRBJ1-2 | - | TRBV5-6 | TGTGCCAGCAGCACAGGGCGGGATGGCTACACCTTC | CASSTGRDGYTF